This T cell receptor (beta chain) was captured in a study of regulatory T cells in long-lasting Graves disease. The CDR3 contains 16 residues. CDR1 is DFQATT and CDR2 is SNEGSKA in the germline V gene (reference sequence). Between the trimmed V and J ends, which lost 1 base and 3 bases, there was a span of 16 bases. This clonotype was picked up many times. The sample's time point: newly diagnosed GD, antithyroid drugs for less than 3 months. PBMC-derived RNA was used for the TCR library. Building of the TCR beta libraries involved iRepertoire HTBI primers and Arm-PCR of CDR3 regions. TCRdb redid the calling of the multiplex PCR reads with MiXCR, one entry per CDR3 protein. The sample holds under 450,000 distinct CDR3 sequences, about 16% seen once. These same records also appear under a second study, on T cells in Graves' hyperthyroidism and ophthalmopathy. This second study says: Newly diagnosed hyperthyroidism, duration under 2 months, in patients aged 18 to 65. Ophthalmopathy prediction by the model preceded onset by a median roughly 6 months.

The sample here was peripheral blood mononuclear cells (PBMCs), taken at new diagnosis, from a patient treated with antithyroid drugs. This clonotype originated in a woman under 30 with Graves disease. V usage is TRBV20-1 and J usage is TRBJ2-1, with D possibly TRBD2 on 5 matching bases. The CDR3 DNA is TGCAGTGCTAGAGCCCGTGGGAGTAAATTCTACAATGAGCAGTTCTTC. Amino acids: CSARARGSKFYNEQFF.